Each of the 30 T cell receptor beta chains below was sequenced from the same sample in a study of T cell clones after liver transplantation. Profiling relied on immunoSEQ multiplex PCR, and the TCRdb table lists in-frame clones only, not all of them. This sample has tens of thousands of clones, with roughly 83% found just once. Sequencing used CD4+ T cells from blood, obtained at the 22-month timepoint. Every receptor here comes from a human patient who received a liver transplant. Some T cells here may be from the graft donor.

Only one count was recorded for this clone. The V and J genes are TRBV10-3 and TRBJ1-5; D is uncertain. Between the trimmed V and J ends, which lost 6 bases and 9 bases, there was a span of 18 bases. The CDR3 contains 14 residues. Germline CDR1 and CDR2: ENHRY and SYGVKD. The CDR3 is CAISAKGGESPQHF. CDR3 bases: TGTGCCATCAGCGCGAAGGGTGGGGAATCGCCCCAGCATTTT.

The chain's CDR3 is CASSPYPIETQYF. DNA of the CDR3: TGTGCCAGCAGCCCCTATCCAATCGAGACCCAGTACTTC. The rearrangement joins TRBV7-9 to TRBJ2-5, with D uncertain. Between the trimmed V and J ends, which lost 5 bases and 5 bases, there was a span of 12 bases. This CDR3 region has 13 residues. Germline V gene data show CDR1 as SEHNR and CDR2 as FQNEAQ (reference sequence). Full variable domain (missing parts from reference TRBV7-9 and TRBJ2-5): DTGVSQNPRHKITKRGQNVTFRCDPISEHNRLYWYRQTLGQGPEFLTYFQNEAQLEKSRLLSDRFSAERPKGSFSTLEIQRTEQGDSAMYLCASSPYPIETQYFGPGTRLLVL.

This chain joins TRBV2 and TRBJ2-3, with D possibly TRBD1 on 5 matching bases. V lost 6 bases and J 0 bases, leaving 16 bases between the germline ends. Germline assignment: CDR1 SNHLY and CDR2 FYNNEI. CDR3 length: 16 residues. This chain's CDR3 is CASRQGIALSTDTQYF. The CDR3 coding sequence is TGTGCCAGCAGGCAGGGAATAGCCCTGAGCACAGATACGCAGTATTTT.

The chain has TRBV4-3 and TRBJ2-7, with 11 bases matching TRBD2. J lost 3 bases, V lost 4 bases, and 11 bases had no gene match. CDR1 is LGHNA and CDR2 is YSLEER in the germline V gene. The CDR3 is 17 amino acids. CDR3 DNA: TGCGCCAGCAGCCCTGTAGGTCCTAGCGGGGGGATCTACGAGCAGTACTTC. It encodes CASSPVGPSGGIYEQYF.

The rearrangement joins TRBV5-4 to TRBJ1-2, with 10 positions matching TRBD1. Germline assignment: CDR1 SGHNT and CDR2 YYREEE (reference sequence). This CDR3 region has 14 residues. After removal of 4 bases from V and 6 bases from J, the junction contained 6 bases not matched to a gene. In DNA form, the CDR3 reads TGTGCCAGCAGCGCGCTGACAGGGGGCGATGGCTACACCTTC. Its translation is CASSALTGGDGYTF.

The chain uses TRBV5-1 and TRBJ2-5, with 7 nucleotides matching TRBD1. The trim removed 4 bases at V and 0 bases at J, leaving 9 bases unmatched. Germline CDR1 and CDR2: SGHRS and YFSETQ. The CDR3 totals 16 residues. The CDR3 reads CASSGGIGGYQETQYF. CDR3 DNA sequence: TGCGCCAGCAGCGGAGGCATAGGGGGCTACCAAGAGACCCAGTACTTC.

This clone was seen more than once but under ten times. The rearrangement uses TRBV15 and TRBJ1-4; D is unclear. The CDR3 extends over 12 amino acids. V shed 8 bases and J shed 8 bases, with 12 bases lying between them. From germline, CDR1 is LNHNV and CDR2 YYDKDF (reference sequence). The CDR3 region is CATDGPNEKLFF. DNA of the CDR3: TGTGCCACCGATGGCCCGAACGAAAAACTGTTTTTT. Full variable domain (outside the CDR3, taken from reference TRBV15 and TRBJ1-4): DAMVIQNPRYQVTQFGKPVTLSCSQTLNHNVMYWYQQKSSQAPKLLFHYYDKDFNNEADTPDNFQSRRPNTSFCFLDIRSPGLGDTAMYLCATDGPNEKLFFGSGTQLSVL.

This clone is a singleton in its sample. The V call is TRBV6-6, the J call TRBJ2-5, with TRBD2 matching 7 bases. The germline V gene encodes CDR1 MNHNY and CDR2 SVGAGI (reference sequence). The CDR3 is made up of 16 amino acids. The V gene end was trimmed by 0 bases and the J gene end by 5 bases; junction bases not matched to a gene: 9. DNA of the CDR3: TGTGCCAGCAGTTACTCGGGTCGGGGGGTGAGGGAGACCCAGTACTTC. It is translated as CASSYSGRGVRETQYF.

This rearrangement joins TRBV10-3 to TRBJ2-7; no clear D. The germline CDR1 and CDR2 sequences are ENHRY and SYGVKD. This CDR3 has 12 residues. Deletions cut 1 base from V and 5 bases from J, with 6 bases between. CDR3 DNA: TGTGCCATCAGTGAGTTGTCGAACGAGCAGTACTTC. Translation: CAISELSNEQYF.

The chain employs TRBV5-6 and TRBJ2-1; D ambiguous. Trimming stripped 1 base from V and 4 bases from J, with 9 bases between. The germline CDR1 and CDR2 sequences are SGHDT and YYEEEE. The CDR3 runs to 14 residues. The CDR3 reads CASSLWSTYNEQFF. The CDR3 region has the DNA TGTGCCAGCAGCTTGTGGAGTACGTACAATGAGCAGTTCTTC.

The chain is built from TRBV19 and TRBJ2-7; 9 positions match TRBD1. Germline CDR1 LNHDA, CDR2 SQIVND (reference sequence). Germline trimming cut 5 bases from V and 0 bases from J; bases unmatched to any gene: 5. This CDR3 has 15 amino acids. The CDR3, as DNA: TGTGCCAGTAGTCTCGGGACAGGGCCCTCCTACGAGCAGTACTTC. The encoded protein is CASSLGTGPSYEQYF.

The V gene is TRBV7-2, the J gene TRBJ1-5; D is uncertain. The V end lost 0 bases, the J end lost 3 bases, and 12 bases lay between the germline ends. Germline V gene data show CDR1 as SGHTA and CDR2 as FQGNSA. CDR3 length equals 16 residues. Here the CDR3 DNA reads TGTGCCAGCAGCTTAGCTGGAGGTTTTTACAATCAGCCCCAGCATTTT. The encoded protein is CASSLAGGFYNQPQHF.

The chain is built from TRBV27 and TRBJ2-7; 15 bases are a match to TRBD2. Trimming cost V 7 bases and J 2 bases; bases outside gene matches: 9. Looked up from germline, CDR1 is MNHEY and CDR2 is SMNVEV (reference sequence). The CDR3 covers 17 residues. DNA for the CDR3: TGTGCCAGCATGGGACTAGCGGGAGGACTAAGAGCCTACGAGCAGTACTTC. Translation gives CASMGLAGGLRAYEQYF.

The chain uses TRBV12-5 and TRBJ2-1; 8 bases align to TRBD1. With 5 bases clipped from V and 12 bases from J, the junction kept 6 bases outside the gene matches. Germline values: CDR1 LGHNT, CDR2 FRNRAP. There are 12 residues in the CDR3. CDR3 amino acids: CASGQGADRQFF. CDR3 in DNA: TGTGCTAGTGGTCAGGGGGCGGATAGGCAGTTCTTC.

This chain uses TRBV5-1 with TRBJ2-3; D might be TRBD1 or TRBD2, each matching 5 bases. V was shortened by 4 bases and J by 5 bases, with 11 bases between the two germline ends. Germline lookup yields CDR1 SGHRS and CDR2 YFSETQ. The CDR3 has 13 residues. The DNA of the CDR3 is TGCGCCAGCAGCCTCGGGACGGGAGATACGCAGTATTTT. Encoded protein: CASSLGTGDTQYF.

The chain couples TRBV9 to TRBJ2-7; D call uncertain. Looked up from germline, CDR1 is SGDLS and CDR2 is YYNGEE. This CDR3 spans 13 amino acids. Trimming left V 3 bases short and J 3 bases short, with 10 bases between. The CDR3 region is CASSDYLDYEQYF. The DNA for the CDR3 is TGTGCCAGCAGCGATTACTTGGACTACGAGCAGTACTTC.

This chain connects TRBV6-5 to TRBJ2-3, with TRBD1 identical over 8 bases. The CDR3 is 15 amino acids. The V gene's germline CDR1 is MNHEY and CDR2 SVGAGI. Trimming at V came to 3 bases and at J to 4 bases, leaving 6 bases not matched to a gene. The CDR3 loop reads CASSYSDRGSDTQYF. CDR3 DNA sequence: TGTGCCAGCAGTTATTCCGACAGGGGTTCAGATACGCAGTATTTT.

V and J are TRBV28 and TRBJ2-1; tentative D call: TRBD1 (7 bases). The V end was cut by 2 bases, the J end by 9 bases, with 17 bases between. This CDR3 comprises 15 residues. Germline V gene lookup returns CDR1 MDHEN and CDR2 SYDVKM. This CDR3 is CASSLGWTGGAEQFF. CDR3 nucleotide sequence: TGTGCCAGCAGTTTAGGGTGGACAGGAGGGGCTGAGCAGTTCTTC.

V gene TRBV10-3 combines with J gene TRBJ1-2; D is undetermined. This CDR3 contains 12 residues. V gave up 0 bases and J gave up 7 bases, with 6 bases separating them. CDR1 and CDR2 (germline): ENHRY, SYGVKD. CDR3: CAISESKGGYTF. The CDR3 DNA sequence: TGTGCCATCAGTGAGTCGAAGGGTGGCTACACCTTC.

The chain employs TRBV29-1 and TRBJ2-5, with D perhaps being TRBD1 or TRBD2 (5 bases each). The CDR3 loop spans 12 amino acids. The V gene's germline CDR1 is SQVTM and CDR2 ANQGSEA. The V end lost 7 bases, the J end lost 3 bases, and 12 bases lay between the germline ends. CDR3 sequence (DNA): TGCAGCGGGGGCGTGGGGGAAGAGACCCAGTACTTC. This codes for CSGGVGEETQYF.

V and J are TRBV6-1 and TRBJ1-4; D is undetermined. The germline V gene encodes CDR1 MNHNS and CDR2 SASEGT. The CDR3 extends over 15 amino acids. V lost 4 bases to trimming and J lost 3 bases, with 12 bases between them. CDR3 residues: CASSGPGSANEKLFF. CDR3 sequence (DNA): TGTGCCAGCAGTGGGCCGGGATCGGCTAATGAAAAACTGTTTTTT.

This rearrangement joins TRBV5-1 to TRBJ2-5; D remains unclear. Germline V gene lookup returns CDR1 SGHRS and CDR2 YFSETQ. The CDR3 totals 14 residues. V dropped 2 bases and J dropped 5 bases, with 13 bases sitting between them. CDR3 protein: CASSLTARVETQYF. The CDR3 region has the DNA TGCGCCAGCAGCTTAACGGCCAGAGTGGAGACCCAGTACTTC.

This sequence joins TRBV11-3 and TRBJ2-7, with D perhaps TRBD1 (5 bases). Between the trimmed V and J ends, which lost 6 bases and 3 bases, there was a span of 9 bases. This CDR3 contains 12 residues. The V gene's germline CDR1 is SGHNT and CDR2 YENEEA. CDR3 sequence: CASSADNYEQYF. As DNA, the CDR3 is TGTGCCAGCAGTGCGGACAACTACGAGCAGTACTTC.

The gene calls are TRBV11-2 and TRBJ1-1; D gene unclear. The CDR3 spans 15 residues. Germline CDR1 SGHAT, CDR2 FQNNGV. V lost 2 bases to trimming and J lost 1 base, with 11 bases between them. CDR3 in DNA: TGTGCCAGCAGCTTATTTGGGCGGCCGAACACTGAAGCTTTCTTT. This codes for CASSLFGRPNTEAFF.

The CDR3 coding sequence is TGTGCCAGCAGCTCGTTTGCGGAGTCAGAGACCCAGTACTTC. It specifies CASSSFAESETQYF. The chain links TRBV5-6 to TRBJ2-5, with D uncertain. Trimming took 3 bases from V and 4 from J, leaving 13 bases between them. The germline gives CDR1 SGHDT, CDR2 YYEEEE. This CDR3 has 14 residues.

This clone was observed a handful of times. This rearrangement joins TRBV6-5 to TRBJ2-4; possibly TRBD1 or TRBD2 for D (5 bases each). From germline, CDR1 is MNHEY and CDR2 SVGAGI. This CDR3 is built from 14 residues. V was shortened by 2 bases and J by 7 bases, with 12 bases between the two germline ends. The CDR3 region has the DNA TGTGCCAGCAGTTACGGGTGGGACCTCAACATTCAGTACTTC. Residues: CASSYGWDLNIQYF.

This clone was recorded once. The chain couples TRBV6-5 to TRBJ1-2; 11 positions match TRBD1. There are 13 residues in the CDR3. Looked up from germline, CDR1 is MNHEY and CDR2 is SVGAGI. V lost 8 bases, J lost 2 bases, and 1 base stayed unmatched. The DNA for the CDR3 is TGTGCCAGCGGACAGGGGGCGAACTATGGCTACACCTTC. Translated, it gives CASGQGANYGYTF.

This rearrangement joins TRBV4-1 to TRBJ2-2, with D possibly TRBD1 on 6 matching bases. The CDR3 is 17 amino acids. Germline V gene sequence: CDR1 MGHRA, CDR2 YSYEKL. V dropped 3 bases and J dropped 0 bases, with 14 bases sitting between them. The CDR3 bases are TGCGCCAGCAGCCATTACAGGGTATTCGCGAACACCGGGGAGCTGTTTTTT. Translating gives CASSHYRVFANTGELFF.

The chain is built from TRBV6-1 and TRBJ1-2; tentatively, D is TRBD1 (6 bases). The CDR3 extends over 13 amino acids. V gave up 8 bases and J gave up 8 bases, with 18 bases separating them. CDR1 and CDR2 (germline): MNHNS, SASEGT. For the CDR3, the DNA is TGTGCCAGCTCATACGACAGGACCAGGGGCTACACCTTC. Protein sequence: CASSYDRTRGYTF.

The rearrangement joins TRBV5-5 to TRBJ2-7; D is tentatively TRBD1 or TRBD2 (5 bases each). Germline V gene data show CDR1 as SGHKS and CDR2 as YYEKEE (reference sequence). The V and J ends lost 5 bases and 5 bases respectively, with 14 bases between them. The CDR3 consists of 13 residues. CDR3 nucleotide sequence: TGTGCCAGCAGTAGGGACGGCCTACACGAGCAGTACTTC. Amino acids: CASSRDGLHEQYF. Complete variable domain (other parts from reference TRBV5-5 and TRBJ2-7): DAGVTQSPTHLIKTRGQQVTLRCSPISGHKSVSWYQQVLGQGPQFIFQYYEKEERGRGNFPDRFSARQFPNYSSELNVNALLLGDSALYLCASSRDGLHEQYFGPGTRLTVT.